Detailed here is one TCR beta chain. V gave up 5 bases and J gave up 4 bases, with 8 bases separating them. From germline, CDR1 is MGHRA and CDR2 YSYEKL. CDR3 length: 12 residues. The data were obtained in a study of response to subunit inactivated influenza vaccine. TCRdb re-analysed the RT-PCR reads in MiXCR, keeping a single row per CDR3 protein. Of about 570,000 distinct CDR3 sequences listed, roughly 12% are singletons. These same data were also listed under a study on T cells expressing NK-cell markers. That study reports: The TCR beta cDNA came from 5'RACE template switching with UMIs.

J is TRBJ2-5 and V is TRBV4-1, with D perhaps TRBD2 (5 bases). This specimen consisted of PBMCs from blood, obtained on the day of vaccination. The sequence came from a man aged 45-60 years who received an inactivated influenza vaccine. CDR3 in amino acids: CASSSDSETQYF. The CDR3 DNA is TGCGCCAGCAGCTCGGACTCAGAGACCCAGTACTTC.